The 10 T cell receptor beta chains below were found in one sample sequenced in a study of shared clonotypes between healthy human individuals. The protocol was immunoSEQ multiplex PCR, while the TCRdb copy is restricted to in-frame clones and leaves out a portion. Here the sample spans around 1,100,000 clones, approximately 75% being singletons. Sequencing was performed on memory CD4+ T cells from PBMCs. Subset denoted: CD45RA-negative fraction. The receptors come from a man aged 18 to 29 in good health. Some clones in this sample may be carry-over from other donors' samples.

A word on this clone: The sample holds other DNA sequences that translate to the same CDR3. The gene calls are TRBV18 and TRBJ2-6; D unresolved. The CDR3 is made up of 15 amino acids. The V gene lost 1 base and the J gene lost 0 bases, with 4 bases spanning the gap. Germline V gene sequence: CDR1 KGHSH, CDR2 LQKENI. CDR3 nucleotide sequence: TGTGCCAGCTCACCACGGGGCTCTGGGGCCAACGTCCTGACTTTC. Its translation is CASSPRGSGANVLTF.

This chain joins TRBV28 and TRBJ1-2, with 9 bases aligning to TRBD1. This CDR3 is 14 amino acids long. The V and J ends lost 4 bases and 4 bases, in that order; junction bases with no gene match: 4. Germline assignment: CDR1 MDHEN and CDR2 SYDVKM. CDR3 residues: CASSSKTGGYGYTF. The CDR3 DNA is TGTGCCAGCAGTTCAAAGACAGGGGGCTATGGCTACACCTTC.

This clone was counted between two and nine times. V is TRBV7-9 and J is TRBJ2-1; D unclear. Germline V gene lookup returns CDR1 SEHNR and CDR2 FQNEAQ (reference sequence). CDR3 length equals 14 residues. Trimming took off 2 bases at V and 4 bases at J, with 9 bases between the two ends. The DNA of the CDR3 is TGTGCCAGCAGCTTAAGTAACAGTTACAATGAGCAGTTCTTC. Protein: CASSLSNSYNEQFF.

The chain carries TRBV6-5 and TRBJ2-1; 13 bases line up with TRBD2. Germline loops: CDR1 MNHEY, CDR2 SVGAGI. Trimming at V came to 6 bases and at J to 7 bases, leaving 6 bases not matched to a gene. This CDR3 comprises 15 residues. The CDR3 bases are TGTGCCAGCAGGCTGGGACTAGCGGGGTCGAATGAGCAGTTCTTC. Translation gives CASRLGLAGSNEQFF.

The chain is built from TRBV2 and TRBJ1-6; D gene unclear. The germline CDR1 and CDR2 sequences are SNHLY and FYNNEI. Trimming pared 5 bases from V and 9 bases from J, leaving 5 bases between. The CDR3 runs 11 residues. As DNA, the CDR3 is TGTGCCAGCAGTAGGGTTTCACCCCTCCACTTT. It translates to CASSRVSPLHF.

The genes are TRBV6-5 and TRBJ2-7; unclear D gene. The CDR3 extends over 13 amino acids. Between the trimmed V and J ends, which lost 5 bases and 3 bases, there was a span of 11 bases. The germline V gene encodes CDR1 MNHEY and CDR2 SVGAGI. The CDR3 loop is CASSPSLLYEQYF. CDR3 DNA: TGTGCCAGCAGTCCCAGCCTGCTCTACGAGCAGTACTTC.

This clone was seen only a few times. This chain connects TRBV6-4 to TRBJ2-1; D remains ambiguous. Germline CDR1 is MRHNA and CDR2 is SNTAGT. The length of the CDR3 is 11 residues. Trimming shortened V by 5 bases and J by 7 bases, and 6 bases separated the two germline ends. CDR3 in DNA: TGTGCCAGCAGTTATGGAAATGAGCAGTTCTTC. It is translated as CASSYGNEQFF.

The chain is built from TRBV28 and TRBJ2-7; possible D gene TRBD1, 6 bases. The CDR3 consists of 15 residues. The V end was cut by 3 bases, the J end by 1 base, with 13 bases between. CDR1 is MDHEN, CDR2 SYDVKM, per germline. CDR3 coding DNA: TGTGCCAGCAGTTTTTTGACAGGAGTTTCCTACGAGCAGTACTTC. Translated: CASSFLTGVSYEQYF.

This clone has more than one count but fewer than ten. The chain employs TRBV27 and TRBJ2-1; 11 nucleotides agree with TRBD2. With V trimmed by 5 bases and J by 9 bases, 9 bases remained unmatched. The CDR3 is made up of 15 amino acids. Germline V gene lookup returns CDR1 MNHEY and CDR2 SMNVEV (reference sequence). The CDR3 reads CASSPRVAGGLEQFF. The CDR3 nucleotides read TGTGCCAGCAGTCCGAGGGTAGCGGGAGGGCTTGAGCAGTTCTTC.

Note on this clone: Other DNA sequences in the sample encode the same CDR3. The chain is built from TRBV30 and TRBJ2-3, with 9 bases that match TRBD1. The germline V gene encodes CDR1 GTSNPN and CDR2 SVGIG (reference sequence). Trimming cost V 2 bases and J 1 base; bases outside gene matches: 1. CDR3 size: 14 residues. CDR3 loop: CAWSRDRGTDTQYF. CDR3 bases: TGTGCCTGGAGTAGGGACAGGGGCACAGATACGCAGTATTTT. Full variable domain (rest looked up from reference TRBV30 and TRBJ2-3): SQTIHQWPATLVQPVGSPLSLECTVEGTSNPNLYWYRQAAGRGLQLLFYSVGIGQISSEVPQNLSASRPQDRQFILSSKKLLLSDSGFYLCAWSRDRGTDTQYFGPGTRLTVL.